This T cell receptor (beta chain) is from a study of CD8+ T cells in alopecia areata listed by TCRdb under 2018. About the full investigation: The treated patients, all with moderate-to-severe alopecia areata, were enrolled in an open-label pilot trial of oral tofacitinib given at 5 to 10 mg twice daily. Tofacitinib was administered for 6 to 18 months, and 6 months of follow-up off drug were then conducted to assess delayed response and recurrence. The study used high-throughput TCRbeta sequencing to examine T cell clonal expansion in alopecia areata, in both the C3H/HeJ mouse model and human patients. Human TCRbeta sequencing covered scalp tissue and sorted CD4+ and CD8+ peripheral blood T cells from patchy and totalis/universalis alopecia areata patients and healthy controls. Biopsies were taken from tofacitinib-treated patients at baseline and at 4 and 24 weeks of treatment, and a later scalp biopsy was taken in several of the tofacitinib-treated patients. Scalp clonality was compared among normal scalp (n=4), patchy alopecia areata scalp (n=8), and alopecia totalis/universalis scalp (n=8). The RNA source kit depended on sample type: the PAXgene miRNA kit for fixed scalp, the miRNeasy kit for PBMCs, and the RNeasy kit for mouse skin. immunoSEQ multiplex PCR using 35 Vbeta forward primers and 13 Jbeta reverse primers was used to amplify TCRbeta CDR3 regions. General conclusions and limits of the study: Compared with normal scalp, lesional scalp had higher clonality and more expanded CD8+ clones, particularly in alopecia totalis/universalis, a pattern that suggests antigenic drive. Unlike mouse skin, which is dominated by gammadelta T cells, normal human skin has resident alphabeta T cells that are also sequenced, and this complicates analysis of the scalp TCR repertoire. Compared with mice, TCR sequences shared between patients were less clear, possibly partly because of HLA diversity across the patient population.

Peripheral blood and lesional scalp punch biopsies were obtained from patients with alopecia areata. PBMCs were isolated by density centrifugation and stained for CD3, CD4 and CD8, after which CD4+ and CD8+ T cells were sorted on a FACSAria. A note on this clone: What this receptor recognizes is not known. No qualities accompany the bases; no much larger clone lies one base away.

Counted from cysteine to phenylalanine, this CDR3 has 15 amino acids. Just CDR3 DNA is preserved here, 45 bases in frame from base 1. Taken from the germline V gene (reference sequence), the CDR1 and CDR2 loops are MNHEY and SMNVEV. V is trimmed back by 2 bases and J by 2 bases, and the junction contains 2 bases that no gene match accounts for. Receptor libraries were prepared by the immunoSEQ multiplex PCR assay. RNA was extracted from all samples and reverse transcribed into cDNA, which served as template for TCR sequencing. SuperScript III was used for first-strand cDNA synthesis, primed with a 2:1 mix of oligo-dT and random hexamers. Amplification bias was assessed with a synthetic immune receptor repertoire, and residual bias was removed computationally. The original pipeline was this. After raw reads were preprocessed to remove errors, the CDR3 was defined following IMGT conventions as running from the conserved cysteine to phenylalanine. To get clonality, Shannon entropy was normalized by log2 of the number of productive unique TCRs and the result was subtracted from 1. CD4 or CD8 identity of scalp clones was inferred by cross-referencing scalp TCRbeta sequences with sorted blood CD4 and CD8 repertoires. The immuneACCESS repertoire file appears here via TCRdb, limited to in-frame rearrangements. These files lack a portion of the clones; in checked studies, under half of the deficit traces to unresolved V genes, and the cause of the others is not known. Clone size and the V and J calls come from that table; the DNA yielded D and trimming. The sample table contains approximately 150,000 clones; only one count was recorded for more than 40% of them. Clones ranked in the top ten supply around 6.8% of the sample.

The V and J genes are TRBV27 and TRBJ2-7, with 11 bases matching TRBD1. This clonotype originated in a human donor with alopecia areata. Sequenced: CD4+ T cells sorted from blood. CDR3 reads: CASSLKGQGAYEQYF. The DNA is TGTGCCAGCAGTTTAAAGGGACAGGGGGCCTACGAGCAGTACTTC.